This T cell receptor (beta chain) was sequenced during a study of cytomegalovirus exposure and HLA in healthy donors. Whole-study findings and limits: Earlier analysis looked at TCR beta V segments, and most were productive about 87% or about 30% of the time. Some TCR beta chains (164 of them) were listed as cytomegalovirus-associated.

Turning to this clone: Antigen unknown.

The V segment lost 4 bases and the J segment 3 bases; nucleotides outside the gene matches: 3. The CDR3 is 15 residues long. CDR1 and CDR2 (germline): SGDLS, YYNGEE. Amplification used 60 Vbeta primers and 13 Jbeta primers. The assay was immunoSEQ multiplex PCR, and TCRdb's table has in-frame clones only and misses some. The sample yields tens of thousands of clones, about three quarters seen once. This chain links TRBV9 with TRBJ2-2; 10 bases are shared with TRBD2. The sample taken for sequencing was PBMCs. The origin of this receptor is a man aged 50 or older in good health and CMV-seropositive. The CDR3: CASSNSGGYTGELFF. The CDR3 nucleotides are TGTGCCAGCAGCAATAGCGGGGGGTACACCGGGGAGCTGTTTTTT.